This T cell receptor beta chain was profiled in a study of shared clonotypes between healthy human individuals. The method was immunoSEQ multiplex PCR; TCRdb's version includes in-frame clones alone and lacks a portion of them. The sample has 470,000 or so clones, 70% to 80% seen once. The length of the CDR3 is 17 residues. V was trimmed by 3 bases and J by 0 bases, leaving 14 bases between them. In germline, CDR1 is SEHNR, CDR2 FQNEAQ (reference sequence). Input material: PBMCs. This clonotype was obtained from a woman between 35 and 50 years old in good health. Some clones in this sample may be carry-over from other donors' samples. This chain uses TRBV7-9 with TRBJ2-2, with D perhaps matching TRBD1 (6 bases). The CDR3 sequence is CASSLAPGTPNTGELFF. In nucleotides, the CDR3 is TGTGCCAGCAGCTTGGCCCCCGGGACACCGAACACCGGGGAGCTGTTTTTT.